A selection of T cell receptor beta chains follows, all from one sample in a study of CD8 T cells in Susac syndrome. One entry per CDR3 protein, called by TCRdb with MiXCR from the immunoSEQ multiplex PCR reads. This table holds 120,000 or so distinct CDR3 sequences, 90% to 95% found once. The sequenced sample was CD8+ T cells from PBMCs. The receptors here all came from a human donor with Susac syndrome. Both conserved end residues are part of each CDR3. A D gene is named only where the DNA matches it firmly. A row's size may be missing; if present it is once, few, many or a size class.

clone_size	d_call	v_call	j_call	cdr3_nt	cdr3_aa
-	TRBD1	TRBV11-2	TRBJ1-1	TGTGCCAGCAGCTCGCCGACGACCCGGGACAGGAACACTGAAGCTTTCTTT	CASSSPTTRDRNTEAFF
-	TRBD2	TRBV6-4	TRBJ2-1	TGTGCCAGCAGTGCACTAGCGGGGGACAACAATGAGCAGTTCTTC	CASSALAGDNNEQFF
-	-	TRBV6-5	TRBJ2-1	TGTGCCAGCAGCCCTGGGACTTCCCATGCGGATGAGCAGTTCTTC	CASSPGTSHADEQFF
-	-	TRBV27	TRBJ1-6	TGTGCCAGCAGTTTTCCAGCCAGGCCCCTCCACTTT	CASSFPARPLHF
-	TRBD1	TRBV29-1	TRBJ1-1	TGCAGCGTTCTACCCCCAGGGGGCAGGACTGAAGCTTTCTTT	CSVLPPGGRTEAFF
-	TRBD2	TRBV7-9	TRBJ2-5	TGTGCCAGCAGTACGGAACTAGCGGGGGGGTCCGAAGAGACCCAGTACTTC	CASSTELAGGSEETQYF
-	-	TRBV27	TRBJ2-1	TGTGCCAGCAGTTTCTTTGCAGGGTACGATGAGCAGTTCTTC	CASSFFAGYDEQFF
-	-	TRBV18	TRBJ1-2	TGTGCCAGCTCACCACCCCCTACGGGACCCTACTGGGATGGCTACACCTTC	CASSPPPTGPYWDGYTF
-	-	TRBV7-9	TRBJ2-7	TGTGCCAGCAGCGCAGACAGAAGCTCCTACGAGCAGTACTTC	CASSADRSSYEQYF
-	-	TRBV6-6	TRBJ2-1	TGTGCCAGCAGTTACTCGAGTAGGGCGGGGGAGCAGTTCTTC	CASSYSSRAGEQFF
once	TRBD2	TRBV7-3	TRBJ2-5	TGTGCCAGCAGCCCCTTTGGGGGGGGGCAAGAGACCCAGTACTTC	CASSPFGGGQETQYF
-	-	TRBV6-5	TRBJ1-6	TGTGCCAGCAGTTACTCGATCCTCAGGACCGATTCACCCCTCCACTTT	CASSYSILRTDSPLHF
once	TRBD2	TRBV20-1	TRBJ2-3	TGCAGTGCTAGAGAGCTAGCGGCCACAGATACGCAGTATTTT	CSARELAATDTQYF
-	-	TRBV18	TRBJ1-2	TGTGCCAGCTCGCTGTACGGCTATGGCTACACCTTC	CASSLYGYGYTF
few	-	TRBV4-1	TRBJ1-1	TGCGCCAGCAGCCAGCAGTCCTACACTGAAGCTTTCTTT	CASSQQSYTEAFF
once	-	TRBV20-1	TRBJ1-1	TGCAGTGCTAGAGATGAGAACACTGAAGCTTTCTTT	CSARDENTEAFF
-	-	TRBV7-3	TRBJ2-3	TGTGCCAGCAGCATATCATCCACAGATACGCAGTATTTT	CASSISSTDTQYF
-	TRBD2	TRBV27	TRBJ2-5	TGTGCCAGCAGTCCTCACCTGAGCGGGGGTTCACTCGGGGAGACCCAGTACTTC	CASSPHLSGGSLGETQYF
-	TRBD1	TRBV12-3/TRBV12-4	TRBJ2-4	TGTGCCAGCAGACAGACAGGGGGATTTGCCAAAAACATTCAGTACTTC	CASRQTGGFAKNIQYF
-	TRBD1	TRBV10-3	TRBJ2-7	TGTGCCATCAGCCCGGGACAGGGCTACGAGCAGTACTTC	CAISPGQGYEQYF
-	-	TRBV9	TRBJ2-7	TGTGCCAGCAGCGTAGCTTTTGGGGAAACGGACGAGCAGTACTTC	CASSVAFGETDEQYF
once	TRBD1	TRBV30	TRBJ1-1	TGTGCCTGGAGTGTACTGAGGGGGCAAGGCACTGAAGCTTTCTTT	CAWSVLRGQGTEAFF
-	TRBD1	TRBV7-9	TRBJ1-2	TGTGCCAGCAGCTCTGGACAGGGGGTTAGGTATGGCTACACCTTC	CASSSGQGVRYGYTF
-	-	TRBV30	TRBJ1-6	TGTGCCTGGAGTGGGACACAAAATTCACCCCTCCACTTT	CAWSGTQNSPLHF
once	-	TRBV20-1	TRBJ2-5	TGCAGTGCTAGTCAATTAAAAAGATCCCAAGAGACCCAGTACTTC	CSASQLKRSQETQYF
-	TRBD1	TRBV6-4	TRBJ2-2	TGTGCCAGCAGTCTCGCCGGACAGGGTTCCGGGGAGCTGTTTTTT	CASSLAGQGSGELFF
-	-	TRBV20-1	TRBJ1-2	TGCAGTGCTAGAGACGGACAGTCTAACTATGGCTACACCTTC	CSARDGQSNYGYTF
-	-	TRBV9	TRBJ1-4	TGTGCCAGCAGCTCGGGTCTAAATGAAAAACTTTTTTTT	CASSSGLNEKLFF
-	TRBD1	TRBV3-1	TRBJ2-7	TGTGCCAGCAGCCAGAACAGGGGGGAAACCTACGAGCAGTACTTC	CASSQNRGETYEQYF
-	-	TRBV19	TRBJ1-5	TGTGCCAGTAGTATAGGTCTTCGGGGGGTTCAGCCCCAGCATTTT	CASSIGLRGVQPQHF